What follows are 9 T cell receptor beta chains derived from one specimen sequenced in a study of T-cell memory formation after mild COVID-19. TCRdb re-analysed the 5' RACE reads in MiXCR, keeping a single row per CDR3 protein. The table lists 240,000 or so distinct CDR3 sequences, 8.5% to 9.5% of them singletons. What was sequenced was PBMCs or a T cell subset sorted from them (not recorded which). All receptors derive from a man aged 18 to 30 who had mild COVID-19 (a few samples of this study predate the infection). Cell type and time point are not known.

This chain uses TRBV6-2 or TRBV6-3 with TRBJ2-3; D gene ambiguous. The CDR3 consists of 15 residues. Germline CDR1 reads MNHEY; CDR2 reads SVGEGT. The V end lost 0 bases, the J end lost 0 bases, and 7 bases lay between the germline ends. The CDR3 is CASSYSVSSTDTQYF. CDR3 sequence (DNA): TGTGCCAGCAGTTACTCGGTCAGTAGCACAGATACGCAGTATTTT.

This clonotype was seen only a few times. A much larger clonotype is one base distant, so this may be a read error. V is TRBV7-2 and J is TRBJ2-5, with D possibly called TRBD1 or TRBD2 (6 bases each). The CDR3 totals 16 residues. Germline values: CDR1 SGHTA, CDR2 FQGNSA. Trimming left V 3 bases short and J 2 bases short, with 16 bases between. Here the CDR3 DNA reads TGTGCCAGCAGCTTTACTGGGGGGCGGAAACAAGAGACCCAGTACTTC. It yields the protein CASSFTGGRKQETQYF. Filled out from reference TRBV7-2 and TRBJ2-5, the complete variable domain reads GAGVSQSPSNKVTEKGKDVELRCDPISGHTALYWYRQSLGQGLEFLIYFQGNSAPDKSGLPSDRFSAERTGGSVSTLTIQRTQQEDSAVYLCASSFTGGRKQETQYFGPGTRLLVL.

The rearrangement uses TRBV5-4 and TRBJ1-1; D call uncertain. The length of the CDR3 is 13 residues. V gave up 3 bases and J gave up 8 bases, with 14 bases separating them. Germline V lookup: CDR1 SGHNT, CDR2 YYREEE (reference sequence). The CDR3 reads CASSSQRTYEAFF. The CDR3 DNA reads TGTGCCAGCAGCTCTCAGAGAACCTACGAAGCTTTCTTT.

The chain couples TRBV27 to TRBJ1-2; D is ambiguous. Per the germline V gene, CDR1 is MNHEY and CDR2 is SMNVEV (reference sequence). Trimming pared 5 bases from V and 2 bases from J, leaving 12 bases between. The CDR3 has 14 amino acids. The CDR3, as DNA: TGTGCCAGCAGTCCCTCGGCTTACAACTATGGCTACACCTTC. It translates to CASSPSAYNYGYTF.

This clonotype was detected only a few times. The chain employs TRBV6-1 and TRBJ1-2, with a possible D match to TRBD1 (5 bases). The germline CDR1 and CDR2 sequences are MNHNS and SASEGT. This CDR3 has 14 residues. The V end was cut by 0 bases, the J end by 7 bases, with 12 bases between. The CDR3 nucleotides read TGTGCCAGCAGTGAAGCTACGGGGGTTCCTGGCTACACCTTC. Its protein is CASSEATGVPGYTF.

This clonotype has more than one count but fewer than ten. The chain joins TRBV7-6 to TRBJ1-3; 7 nucleotides align to TRBD1. V was pared by 4 bases and J by 4 bases, with 4 bases of the junction left unmatched. The CDR3 sequence is 14 residues long. Germline CDR1 is SGHVS and CDR2 is FNYEAQ. CDR3 nucleotide sequence: TGTGCCAGCAGCTGGGACAGTAACGGAAACACCATATATTTT. Translation gives CASSWDSNGNTIYF. Using reference TRBV7-6 and TRBJ1-3 for the parts outside the CDR3, the full variable domain is GAGVSQSPRYKVTKRGQDVALRCDPISGHVSLYWYRQALGQGPEFLTYFNYEAQQDKSGLPNDRFSAERPEGSISTLTIQRTEQRDSAMYRCASSWDSNGNTIYFGEGSWLTVV.

This clonotype has a handful of counts. V is TRBV7-8 and J is TRBJ2-7, with D possibly being TRBD1 (6 bases). The germline V gene encodes CDR1 SGHVS and CDR2 FQNEAQ. V gave up 1 base and J gave up 1 base, with 11 bases separating them. The CDR3 spans 15 residues. Written as DNA, the CDR3 is TGTGCCAGCAGCTTAGTACAGGGTCCGTCCTACGAGCAGTACGTC. Translation: CASSLVQGPSYEQYV.

This chain uses TRBV20-1 with TRBJ1-1; a weak D match, TRBD1 (5 bases). Trimming pared 2 bases from V and 2 bases from J, leaving 9 bases between. This CDR3 comprises 13 residues. The germline CDR1 and CDR2 sequences are DFQATT and SNEGSKA (reference sequence). The CDR3 nucleotides are TGCAGTGCTAGAAGGGGACCAAACACTGAAGCTTTCTTT. Translating gives CSARRGPNTEAFF.

This clonotype was seen a handful of times. The CDR3 sequence: CASSPRRANYGYTF. The CDR3 nucleotides read TGTGCCAGCAGTCCCAGGAGAGCTAACTATGGCTACACCTTC. This chain links TRBV27 with TRBJ1-2; D remains unclear. The CDR3 covers 14 residues. Germline V gene sequence: CDR1 MNHEY, CDR2 SMNVEV (reference sequence). Trimming removed 5 bases at V and 0 bases at J, with 10 bases between.